This T cell receptor beta chain appears in the sequencing data of a study of T-cell reconstitution after alpha-beta-depleted transplantation in children. Preparing the TCRbeta library involved the use of unique molecular identifiers. TCRdb ran MiXCR on the PCR reads and lists one entry per CDR3 protein. Among approximately 590,000 distinct CDR3 sequences, roughly a tenth were seen once, and the ten largest hold 4%. Trimming took 4 bases from V and 13 from J; bases not matched to a gene: 4. There are 11 residues in the CDR3. This clonotype has just a few counts. The clonotype comes from a human donor who donated a stem cell graft to a child with acute myeloid leukemia. The source material was PBMCs from the stem cell graft donor, sampled from the stem cell graft. The J gene is TRBJ2-1, the V gene TRBV12-3 or TRBV12-4, with TRBD1 matching over 7 bases. The CDR3 reads CASSYGTAQFF. The DNA of the CDR3 is TGTGCCAGCAGTTACGGGACAGCCCAGTTCTTC.